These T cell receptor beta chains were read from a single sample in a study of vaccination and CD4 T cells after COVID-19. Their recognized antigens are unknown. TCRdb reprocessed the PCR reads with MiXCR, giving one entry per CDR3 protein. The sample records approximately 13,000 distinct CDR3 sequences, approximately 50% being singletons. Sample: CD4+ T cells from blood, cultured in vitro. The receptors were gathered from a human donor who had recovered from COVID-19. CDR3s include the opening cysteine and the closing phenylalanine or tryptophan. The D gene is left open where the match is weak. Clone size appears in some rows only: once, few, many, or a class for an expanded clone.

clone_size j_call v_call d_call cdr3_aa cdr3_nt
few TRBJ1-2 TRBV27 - CASSSYLEGGRRGYTF TGTGCCAGCAGTTCATATTTGGAGGGAGGAAGACGCGGCTACACCTTC
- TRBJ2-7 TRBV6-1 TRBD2 CASSPGGATIYEQYF TGTGCCAGCAGCCCCGGGGGGGCGACAATTTACGAGCAGTACTTC
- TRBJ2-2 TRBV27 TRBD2 CASSPPGLAGITGELFF TGTGCCAGCAGTCCACCGGGACTAGCGGGCATCACCGGGGAGCTGTTTTTT
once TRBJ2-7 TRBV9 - CASSVAQGTRFMAQYF TGTGCCAGCAGCGTAGCACAGGGGACTAGGTTCATGGCACAGTACTTC
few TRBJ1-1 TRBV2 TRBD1 CASSEAGTGVLTLNTEAFF TGTGCCAGCAGTGAAGCGGGGACAGGGGTCCTAACTTTGAACACTGAAGCTTTCTTT
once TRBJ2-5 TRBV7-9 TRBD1 CASSLEGGQGIQETQYF TGTGCCAGCAGCTTAGAAGGGGGACAGGGGATACAAGAGACCCAGTACTTC
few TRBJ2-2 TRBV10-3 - CAISGSAGELFF TGTGCCATCAGCGGCTCAGCCGGGGAGCTGTTTTTT
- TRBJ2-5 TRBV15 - CATSTITVAKTQYF TGTGCCACCAGCACGATAACGGTTGCGAAGACCCAGTACTTC
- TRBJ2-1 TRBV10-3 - CAISEAPGEQFF TGTGCCATCAGTGAGGCCCCCGGTGAGCAGTTCTTC
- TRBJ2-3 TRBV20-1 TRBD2 CSAPTSGSADTQYF TGCAGTGCCCCAACTAGCGGGAGCGCAGATACGCAGTATTTT
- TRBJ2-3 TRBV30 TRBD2 CAWRGLAATDTQYF TGTGCCTGGAGGGGGCTAGCGGCCACAGATACGCAGTATTTT
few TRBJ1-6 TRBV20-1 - CSASSLPSTWLGNSPLHF TGCAGTGCTAGTTCCCTCCCGAGCACTTGGTTGGGGAATTCACCCCTCCACTTT
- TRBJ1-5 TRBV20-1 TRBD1 CSARDISDRGLESNQPQHF TGCAGTGCTAGAGATATTAGTGACAGGGGGCTTGAAAGCAATCAGCCCCAGCATTTT
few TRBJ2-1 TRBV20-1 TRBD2 CSAPGLAGVLDNEQFF TGCAGTGCTCCTGGACTAGCGGGAGTCTTGGACAATGAGCAGTTCTTC
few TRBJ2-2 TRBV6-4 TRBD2 CASSDGGRDTGELFF TGTGCCAGCAGTGACGGCGGGAGGGACACCGGGGAGCTGTTTTTT
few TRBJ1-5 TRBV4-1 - CASSQSQNQPQHF TGCGCCAGCAGCCAATCCCAGAATCAGCCCCAGCATTTT
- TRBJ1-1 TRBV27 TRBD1 CASISGQGDTEAFF TGTGCCAGCATCTCCGGACAGGGGGACACTGAAGCTTTCTTT
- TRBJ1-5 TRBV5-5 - CASSPSGLNQPQHF TGTGCCAGCAGCCCCTCGGGGTTGAATCAGCCCCAGCATTTT
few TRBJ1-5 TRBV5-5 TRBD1 CASSPGTGGVPSNGQPQHF TGTGCCAGCAGCCCCGGGACAGGGGGCGTCCCCTCCAATGGGCAGCCCCAGCATTTT
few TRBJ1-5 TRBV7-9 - CASSFSGYNQPQHF TGTGCCAGCAGCTTCTCGGGCTACAATCAGCCCCAGCATTTT
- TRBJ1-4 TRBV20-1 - CSARDLLGETNEKLFF TGCAGTGCTAGAGATCTCTTAGGGGAAACCAATGAAAAACTGTTTTTT
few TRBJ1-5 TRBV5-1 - CASSLFPSSNQPQHF TGCGCCAGCAGCTTGTTCCCGTCTAGCAATCAGCCCCAGCATTTT